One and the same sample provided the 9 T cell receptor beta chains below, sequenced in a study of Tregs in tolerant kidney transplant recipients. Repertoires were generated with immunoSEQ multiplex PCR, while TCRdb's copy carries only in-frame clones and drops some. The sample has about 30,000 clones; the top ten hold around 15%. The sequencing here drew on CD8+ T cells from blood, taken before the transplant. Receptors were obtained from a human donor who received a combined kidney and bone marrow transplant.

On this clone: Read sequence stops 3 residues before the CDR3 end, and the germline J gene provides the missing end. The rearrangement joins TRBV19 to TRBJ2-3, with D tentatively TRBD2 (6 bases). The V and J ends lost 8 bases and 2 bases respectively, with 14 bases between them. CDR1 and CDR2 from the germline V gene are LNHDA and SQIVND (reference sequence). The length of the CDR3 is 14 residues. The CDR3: CASGSGPHTDTQYF. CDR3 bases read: TGTGCCAGTGGTAGCGGTCCTCACACAGATACG.

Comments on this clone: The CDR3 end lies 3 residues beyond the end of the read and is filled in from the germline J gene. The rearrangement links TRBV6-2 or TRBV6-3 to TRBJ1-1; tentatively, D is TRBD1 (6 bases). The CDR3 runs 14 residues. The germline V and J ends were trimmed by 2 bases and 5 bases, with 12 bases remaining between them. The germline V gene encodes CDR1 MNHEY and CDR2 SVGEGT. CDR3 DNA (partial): TGTGCCAGCAGTTACGCAGGGGTCGGGACTGAA. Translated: CASSYAGVGTE. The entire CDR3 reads CASSYAGVGTEAFF.

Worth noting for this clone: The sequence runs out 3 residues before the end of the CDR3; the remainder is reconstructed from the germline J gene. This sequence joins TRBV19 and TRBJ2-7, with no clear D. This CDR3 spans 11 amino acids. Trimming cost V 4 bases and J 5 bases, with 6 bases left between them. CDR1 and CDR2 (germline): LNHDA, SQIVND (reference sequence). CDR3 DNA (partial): TGTGCCAGTAGTACATCTAACGAG. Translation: CASSTSNE. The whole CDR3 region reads CASSTSNEQYF.

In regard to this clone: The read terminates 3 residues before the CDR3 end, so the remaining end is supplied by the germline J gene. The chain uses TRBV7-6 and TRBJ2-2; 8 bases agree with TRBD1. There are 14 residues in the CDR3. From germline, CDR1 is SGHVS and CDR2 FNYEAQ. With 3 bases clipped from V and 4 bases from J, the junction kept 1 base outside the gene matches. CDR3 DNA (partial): TGTGCCAGCAGCTTGGACAGGGCCACCGGGGAG. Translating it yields CASSLDRATGE. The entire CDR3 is CASSLDRATGELFF. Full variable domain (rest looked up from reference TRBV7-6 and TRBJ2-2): GAGVSQSPRYKVTKRGQDVALRCDPISGHVSLYWYRQALGQGPEFLTYFNYEAQQDKSGLPNDRFSAERPEGSISTLTIQRTEQRDSAMYRCASSLDRATGELFFGEGSRLTVL.

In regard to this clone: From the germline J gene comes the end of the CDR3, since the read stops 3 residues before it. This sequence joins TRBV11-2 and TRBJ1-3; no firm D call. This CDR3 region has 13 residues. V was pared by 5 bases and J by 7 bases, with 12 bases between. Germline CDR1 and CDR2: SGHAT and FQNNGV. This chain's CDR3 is CASSLPPGNTIYF. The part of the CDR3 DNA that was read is TGTGCCAGCAGCCTCCCCCCCGGGAACACC.

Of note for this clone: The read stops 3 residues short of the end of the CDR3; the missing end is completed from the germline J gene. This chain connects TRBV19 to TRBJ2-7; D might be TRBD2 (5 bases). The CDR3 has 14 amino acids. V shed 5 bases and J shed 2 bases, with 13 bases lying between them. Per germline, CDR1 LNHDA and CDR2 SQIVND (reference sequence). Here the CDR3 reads CASSPGGSTYEQYF. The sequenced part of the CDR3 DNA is TGTGCCAGTAGTCCAGGCGGGTCCACCTACGAG.

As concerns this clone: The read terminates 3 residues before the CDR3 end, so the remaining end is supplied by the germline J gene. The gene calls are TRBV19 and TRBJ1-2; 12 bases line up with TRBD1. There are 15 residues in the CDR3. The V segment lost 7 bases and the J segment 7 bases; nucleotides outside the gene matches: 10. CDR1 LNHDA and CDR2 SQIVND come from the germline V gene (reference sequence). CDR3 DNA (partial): TGTGCCAGTAACACCTGGGACAGGGGGCCCGGTGGC. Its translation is CASNTWDRGPGG. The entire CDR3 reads CASNTWDRGPGGYTF.

The CDR3 bases that were read are TGCGCCAGCACTCGCGGCTCCTACGAG. Protein sequence: CASTRGSYE. The entire CDR3 protein is CASTRGSYEQYF. The J gene is TRBJ2-7, the V gene TRBV10-1; D uncertain. The CDR3 end lies 3 residues beyond the end of the read and is filled in from the germline J gene. The germline CDR1 and CDR2 sequences are WNHNN and SYGVQD (reference sequence). V was clipped by 7 bases and J by 0 bases, with 7 bases between them. The CDR3 consists of 12 residues.

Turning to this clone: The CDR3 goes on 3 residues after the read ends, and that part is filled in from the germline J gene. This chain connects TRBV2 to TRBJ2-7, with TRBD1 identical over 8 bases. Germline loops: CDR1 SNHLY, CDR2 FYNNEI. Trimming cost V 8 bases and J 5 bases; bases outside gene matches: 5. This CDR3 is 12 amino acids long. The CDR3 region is CASWDRLNEQYF. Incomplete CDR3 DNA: TGTGCCAGCTGGGACAGGCTCAACGAG.